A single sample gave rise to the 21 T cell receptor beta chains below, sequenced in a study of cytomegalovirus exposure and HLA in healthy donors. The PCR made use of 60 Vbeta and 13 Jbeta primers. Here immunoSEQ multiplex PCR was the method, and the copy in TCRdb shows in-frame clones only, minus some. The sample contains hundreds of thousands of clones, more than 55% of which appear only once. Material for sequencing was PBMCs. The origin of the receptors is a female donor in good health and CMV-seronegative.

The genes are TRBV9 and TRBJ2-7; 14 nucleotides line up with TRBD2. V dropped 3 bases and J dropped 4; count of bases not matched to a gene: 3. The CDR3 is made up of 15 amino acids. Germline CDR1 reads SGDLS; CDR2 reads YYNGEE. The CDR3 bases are TGTGCCAGCAGCGCCGGGACTAGCGGGAGTTACGAGCAGTACTTC. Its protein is CASSAGTSGSYEQYF.

CDR3 DNA: TGCGCCAGCAGCTTGCCCGCAGCAACTAATGAAAAACTGTTTTTT. Its protein product is CASSLPAATNEKLFF. The gene calls are TRBV5-1 and TRBJ1-4; D is unresolved. The CDR3 length is 15 residues. CDR1 and CDR2 from the germline V gene are SGHRS and YFSETQ. V gave up 1 base and J gave up 0 bases, with 7 bases separating them.

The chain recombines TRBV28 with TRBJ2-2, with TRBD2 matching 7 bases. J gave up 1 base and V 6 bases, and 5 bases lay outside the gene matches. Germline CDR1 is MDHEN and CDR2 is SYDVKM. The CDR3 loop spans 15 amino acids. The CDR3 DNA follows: TGTGCCAGCAGGCTAGCGGTCAGGAACACCGGGGAGCTGTTTTTT. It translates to CASRLAVRNTGELFF.

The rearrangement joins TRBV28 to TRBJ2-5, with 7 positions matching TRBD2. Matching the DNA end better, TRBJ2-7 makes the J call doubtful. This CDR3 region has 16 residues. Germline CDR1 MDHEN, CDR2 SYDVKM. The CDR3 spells CASSPLGGTISYEQYF. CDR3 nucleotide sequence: TGTGCCAGCAGTCCCCTGGGGGGGACTATCTCCTACGAGCAGTACTTC.

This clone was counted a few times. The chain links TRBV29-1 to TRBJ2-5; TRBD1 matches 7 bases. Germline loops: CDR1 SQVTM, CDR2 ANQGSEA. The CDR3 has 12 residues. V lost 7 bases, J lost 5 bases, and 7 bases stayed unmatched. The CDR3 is CSGDRVGETQYF. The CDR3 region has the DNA TGCAGCGGCGACAGGGTTGGGGAGACCCAGTACTTC.

This CDR3 reads CASSLSRHEQFF. CDR3 DNA sequence: TGCGCCAGCAGCTTGTCCAGGCATGAGCAGTTCTTC. The V and J genes are TRBV5-1 and TRBJ2-1; no definite D call. The germline V gene encodes CDR1 SGHRS and CDR2 YFSETQ. With 1 base removed from V and 8 bases from J, the gap between germline ends came to 7 bases. The CDR3 consists of 12 residues.

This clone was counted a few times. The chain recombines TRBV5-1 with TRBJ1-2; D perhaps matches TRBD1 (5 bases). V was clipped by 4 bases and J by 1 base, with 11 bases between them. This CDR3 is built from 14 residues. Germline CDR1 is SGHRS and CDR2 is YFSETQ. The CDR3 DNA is TGCGCCAGCAGCGCGGACACTGTTAACTATGGCTACACCTTC. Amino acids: CASSADTVNYGYTF.

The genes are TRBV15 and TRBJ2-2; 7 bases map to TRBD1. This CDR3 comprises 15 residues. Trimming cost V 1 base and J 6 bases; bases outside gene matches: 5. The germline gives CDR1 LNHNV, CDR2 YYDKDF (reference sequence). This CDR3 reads CATSRGDSAAGELFF. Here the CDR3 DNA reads TGTGCCACCAGCAGAGGGGACAGCGCAGCCGGGGAGCTGTTTTTT.

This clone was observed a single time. CDR3 DNA sequence: TGTGCCAGCAGCTTGGCCAATCGGGTTTACTATGGCTACACCTTC. Translation gives CASSLANRVYYGYTF. This sequence joins TRBV5-4 and TRBJ1-2; D not certain. The ends were cut back, 0 bases at V and 3 bases at J, with 12 bases in the middle. CDR1 is SGHNT and CDR2 is YYREEE in the germline V gene (reference sequence). The CDR3 has 15 residues.

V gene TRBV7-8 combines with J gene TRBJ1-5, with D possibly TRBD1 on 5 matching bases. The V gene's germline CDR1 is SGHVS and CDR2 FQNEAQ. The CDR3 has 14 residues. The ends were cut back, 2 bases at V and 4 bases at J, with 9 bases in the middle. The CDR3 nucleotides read TGTGCCAGCAGCTTAAATGCAGGGAATCAGCCCCAGCATTTT. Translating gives CASSLNAGNQPQHF.

In DNA, the CDR3 is TGTGCCAGCAGACCCCGGGGAGGTCAGTCCTACGAGCAGTACTTC. This gives the protein CASRPRGGQSYEQYF. The V and J genes are TRBV6-6 and TRBJ2-7; the D gene is possibly TRBD2 (6 bases). Trimming shortened V by 6 bases and J by 1 base, and 16 bases separated the two germline ends. Germline lookup yields CDR1 MNHNY and CDR2 SVGAGI (reference sequence). This CDR3 contains 15 residues.

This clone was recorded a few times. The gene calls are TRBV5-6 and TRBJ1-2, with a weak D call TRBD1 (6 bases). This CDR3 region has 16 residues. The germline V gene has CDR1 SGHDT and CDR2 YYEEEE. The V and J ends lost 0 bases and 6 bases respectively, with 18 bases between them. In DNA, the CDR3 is TGTGCCAGCAGCTTGGCCGTCGGCAGGGGCAGGAATGGCTACACCTTC. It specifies CASSLAVGRGRNGYTF.

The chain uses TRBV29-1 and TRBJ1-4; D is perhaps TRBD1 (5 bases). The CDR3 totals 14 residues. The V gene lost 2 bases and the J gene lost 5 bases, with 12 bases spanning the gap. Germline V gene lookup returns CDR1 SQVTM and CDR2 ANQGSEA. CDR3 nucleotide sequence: TGCAGCGTTGAATCAGGGTTAGGGAATGAAAAACTGTTTTTT. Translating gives CSVESGLGNEKLFF. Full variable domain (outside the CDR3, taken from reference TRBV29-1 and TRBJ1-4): SAVISQKPSRDICQRGTSLTIQCQVDSQVTMMFWYRQQPGQSLTLIATANQGSEATYESGFVIDKFPISRPNLTFSTLTVSNMSPEDSSIYLCSVESGLGNEKLFFGSGTQLSVL.

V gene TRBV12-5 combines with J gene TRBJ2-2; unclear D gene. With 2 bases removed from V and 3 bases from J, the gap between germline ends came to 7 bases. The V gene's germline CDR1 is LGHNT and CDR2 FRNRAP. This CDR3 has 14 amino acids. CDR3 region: CASGLLLYTGELFF. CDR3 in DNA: TGTGCTAGTGGTTTGTTACTCTACACCGGGGAGCTGTTTTTT.

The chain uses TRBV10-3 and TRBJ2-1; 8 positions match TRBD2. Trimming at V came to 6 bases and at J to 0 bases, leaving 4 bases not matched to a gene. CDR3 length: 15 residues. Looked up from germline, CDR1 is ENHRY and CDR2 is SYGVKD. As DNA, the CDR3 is TGTGCCATCAGCCTCAGCGGGAGCTCCTACAATGAGCAGTTCTTC. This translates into CAISLSGSSYNEQFF.

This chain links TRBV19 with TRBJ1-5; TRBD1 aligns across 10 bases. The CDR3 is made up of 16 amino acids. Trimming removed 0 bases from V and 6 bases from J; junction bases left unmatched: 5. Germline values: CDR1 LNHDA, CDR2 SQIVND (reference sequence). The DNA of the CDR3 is TGTGCCAGTAGTATAGACAGACAGGGGGCACTTCAGCCCCAGCATTTT. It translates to CASSIDRQGALQPQHF.

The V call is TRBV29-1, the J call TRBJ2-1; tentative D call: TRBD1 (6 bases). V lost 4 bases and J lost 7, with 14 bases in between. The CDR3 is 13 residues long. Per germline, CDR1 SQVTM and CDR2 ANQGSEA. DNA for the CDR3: TGCAGCGTTGGTGACAGGTTGAGTAATGAGCAGTTCTTC. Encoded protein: CSVGDRLSNEQFF.

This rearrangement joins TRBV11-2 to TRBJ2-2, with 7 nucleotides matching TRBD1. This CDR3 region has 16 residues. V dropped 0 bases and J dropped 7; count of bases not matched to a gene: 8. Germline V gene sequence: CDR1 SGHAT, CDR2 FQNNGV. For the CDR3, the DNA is TGTGCCAGCAGCTTAGAACCCGGGACAGATGGCGGGGAGCTGTTTTTT. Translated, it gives CASSLEPGTDGGELFF.

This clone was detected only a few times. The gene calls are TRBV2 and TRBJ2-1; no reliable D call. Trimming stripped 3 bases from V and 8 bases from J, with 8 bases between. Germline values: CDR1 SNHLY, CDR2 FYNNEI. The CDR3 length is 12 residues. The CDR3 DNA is TGTGCCAGCAGTGAGCAGGCTCATGAGCAGTTCTTC. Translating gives CASSEQAHEQFF.

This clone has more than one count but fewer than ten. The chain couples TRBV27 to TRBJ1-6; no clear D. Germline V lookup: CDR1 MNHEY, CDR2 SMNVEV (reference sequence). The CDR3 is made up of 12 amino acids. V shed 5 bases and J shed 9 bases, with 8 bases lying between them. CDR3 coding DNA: TGTGCCAGCAGTCCCCCGGGTTCACCCCTCCACTTT. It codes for CASSPPGSPLHF.

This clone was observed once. This CDR3 reads CASSVGGGGYEQYF. The DNA for the CDR3 is TGTGCCAGCAGTGTCGGGGGAGGAGGCTACGAGCAGTACTTC. This chain connects TRBV6-1 to TRBJ2-7, with D possibly matching TRBD2 (6 bases). The length of the CDR3 is 14 residues. V lost 4 bases, J lost 3 bases, and 13 bases lay in between. Germline loops: CDR1 MNHNS, CDR2 SASEGT.